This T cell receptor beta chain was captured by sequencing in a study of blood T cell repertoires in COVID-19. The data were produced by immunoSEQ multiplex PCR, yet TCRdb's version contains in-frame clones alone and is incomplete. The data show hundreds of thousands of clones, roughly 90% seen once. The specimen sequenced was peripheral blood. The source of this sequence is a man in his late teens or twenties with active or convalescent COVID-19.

The DNA for the CDR3 is TGTGCCACCAGCAGAGATTTGGGACAGAGCTATAGCAATCAGCCCCAGCATTTT. Translated: CATSRDLGQSYSNQPQHF. V and J are TRBV15 and TRBJ1-5; the match to TRBD1 covers 7 bases. The CDR3 extends over 18 amino acids. J gave up 0 bases and V 0 bases, and 8 bases lay outside the gene matches. In germline, CDR1 is LNHNV, CDR2 YYDKDF (reference sequence).